These 3 T cell receptor beta chains were sequenced from one sample in a study of T cell changes during pregnancy in multiple sclerosis. Generated by immunoSEQ multiplex PCR, the TCRdb table keeps only in-frame clones and is missing some. This table holds 50,000 or so clones, about 90% found once. The source was CD4+ T cells from peripheral blood mononuclear cells, collected after pregnancy. Receptors originate from a female donor in good health, enrolled as a control in a pregnancy study.

The V gene is TRBV12-5, the J gene TRBJ2-2; no reliable D call. The CDR3 is 16 amino acids. Trimming took off 2 bases at V and 2 bases at J, with 12 bases between the two ends. Germline values: CDR1 LGHNT, CDR2 FRNRAP. This CDR3 is CASGLPWQINTGELFF. In nucleotides, the CDR3 is TGTGCTAGTGGTTTGCCGTGGCAGATTAACACCGGGGAGCTGTTTTTT.

V gene TRBV6-5 combines with J gene TRBJ1-3, with D uncertain. The CDR3 sequence is 15 residues long. Trimming removed 0 bases from V and 2 bases from J, with 8 bases in between. The germline CDR1 and CDR2 sequences are MNHEY and SVGAGI. CDR3 nucleotide sequence: TGTGCCAGCAGTTACTCCCACAGCACTGGAAACACCATATATTTT. This codes for CASSYSHSTGNTIYF.

On this clone: The same CDR3 arises from other DNA sequences in this sample as well. The V and J genes are TRBV7-2 and TRBJ2-3; 10 bases are shared with TRBD2. The CDR3 is 16 amino acids. The V segment lost 1 base and the J segment 1 base; nucleotides outside the gene matches: 2. Germline CDR1 and CDR2: SGHTA and FQGNSA. The CDR3 region has the DNA TGTGCCAGCAGCTTAGGTACTAGCGGGGGCACAGATACGCAGTATTTT. Translation: CASSLGTSGGTDTQYF.